Listed below are T cell receptor beta chains from one sample, sequenced in a study of blood T cell repertoires in COVID-19. Using immunoSEQ multiplex PCR, the repertoire was profiled, and TCRdb retains in-frame clones only, with some absent. The table lists some 200,000 clones, roughly 86% of them singletons, with more than 3% in the top ten. Sequencing was performed on peripheral blood. The receptors here all came from a man in his 70s with acute or convalescent COVID-19. The CDR3 runs from the conserved cysteine through the conserved F or W. A D gene is named only where the DNA matches it firmly. The size entry is marked missing in some rows and otherwise reads once, few, many or a size class.

V gene: TRBV30
J gene: TRBJ1-5
D gene: NA
clone size: NA
CDR3 DNA: TGTGCCTGGAGTGGGAGGCTGGCGGGCAATCAGCCCCAGCATTTT
CDR3 protein: CAWSGRLAGNQPQHF

V gene: TRBV5-8
J gene: TRBJ2-7
D gene: NA
clone size: few
CDR3 DNA: TGTGCCAGCAGCTTGGGTTACGGAGGGCAGTACTTC
CDR3 protein: CASSLGYGGQYF

V gene: TRBV11-2
J gene: TRBJ1-3
D gene: NA
clone size: NA
CDR3 DNA: TGTGCCAGCAGCCTCCGGGGGAGCCCCCTAACCTCTGGAAACACCATATATTTT
CDR3 protein: CASSLRGSPLTSGNTIYF

V gene: TRBV12-3/TRBV12-4
J gene: TRBJ2-2
D gene: NA
clone size: NA
CDR3 DNA: TGTGCCAGCAGTATCGGGGGCACCGGGGAGCTGTTTTTT
CDR3 protein: CASSIGGTGELFF

V gene: TRBV18
J gene: TRBJ2-6
D gene: NA
clone size: NA
CDR3 DNA: TGTGCCAGCTCACCACCCCAAATAGTTTCGCGGGCCAACGTCCTGACTTTC
CDR3 protein: CASSPPQIVSRANVLTF

V gene: TRBV7-3
J gene: TRBJ2-1
D gene: TRBD1
clone size: NA
CDR3 DNA: TGTGCCAGCAGCTTGGGACAGGGCAATGAGCAGTTCTTC
CDR3 protein: CASSLGQGNEQFF

V gene: TRBV7-3
J gene: TRBJ1-4
D gene: TRBD1
clone size: NA
CDR3 DNA: TGTGCCAGCAGCAGAGTTGCGGGACAGGCAAATGAAAAACTGTTTTTT
CDR3 protein: CASSRVAGQANEKLFF

V gene: TRBV30
J gene: TRBJ1-4
D gene: TRBD1
clone size: once
CDR3 DNA: TGTGCCTGGAGCCCCGGGACAGGAAATGAAAAACTGTTTTTT
CDR3 protein: CAWSPGTGNEKLFF

V gene: TRBV27
J gene: TRBJ2-6
D gene: NA
clone size: NA
CDR3 DNA: TGTGCCAGCAGTCCTTATACCTCCCCGGGACTTCCATCGCGTGTCCTGACTTTC
CDR3 protein: CASSPYTSPGLPSRVLTF

V gene: TRBV2
J gene: TRBJ2-7
D gene: NA
clone size: NA
CDR3 DNA: TGTGCCAGCAGTGAGGGTGGGGGCATCTTTTACGAGCAGTACTTC
CDR3 protein: CASSEGGGIFYEQYF

V gene: TRBV3-1/TRBV3-2
J gene: TRBJ1-2
D gene: TRBD1
clone size: NA
CDR3 DNA: TGTGCCAGCAGCCCCACCAACGGACAGGGGTCAGGCTACACCTTC
CDR3 protein: CASSPTNGQGSGYTF

V gene: TRBV6-5
J gene: TRBJ2-1
D gene: NA
clone size: few
CDR3 DNA: TGTGCCAGCAGTTCCGGACTACCCCTGGGTGAGCAGTTCTTC
CDR3 protein: CASSSGLPLGEQFF

V gene: TRBV29-1
J gene: TRBJ2-5
D gene: NA
clone size: NA
CDR3 DNA: TGCAGCGTTGGGCCGGGTATCGAGACCCAGTACTTC
CDR3 protein: CSVGPGIETQYF

V gene: TRBV5-4
J gene: TRBJ2-4
D gene: TRBD1
clone size: NA
CDR3 DNA: TGTGCCAGCAGCTTGGTGGCTTCCGGGACAGGCATTCAGTACTTC
CDR3 protein: CASSLVASGTGIQYF